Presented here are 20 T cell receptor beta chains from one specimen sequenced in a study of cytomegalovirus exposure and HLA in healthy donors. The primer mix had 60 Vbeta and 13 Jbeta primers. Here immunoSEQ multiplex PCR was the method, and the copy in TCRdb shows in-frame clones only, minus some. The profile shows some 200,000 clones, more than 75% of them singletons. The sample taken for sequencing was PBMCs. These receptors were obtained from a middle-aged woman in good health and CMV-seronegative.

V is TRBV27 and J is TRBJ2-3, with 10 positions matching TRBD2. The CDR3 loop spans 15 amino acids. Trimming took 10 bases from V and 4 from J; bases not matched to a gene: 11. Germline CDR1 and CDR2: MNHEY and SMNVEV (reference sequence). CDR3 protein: CATLQVAGGSDTQYF. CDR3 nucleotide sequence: TGTGCCACCCTCCAGGTAGCGGGAGGATCAGATACGCAGTATTTT.

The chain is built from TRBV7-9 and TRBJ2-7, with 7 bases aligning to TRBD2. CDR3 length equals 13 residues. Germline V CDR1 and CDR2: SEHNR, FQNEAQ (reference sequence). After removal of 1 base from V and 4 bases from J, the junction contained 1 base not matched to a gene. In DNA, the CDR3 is TGTGCCAGCAGCTTAGTGGGGGGGTACGAGCAGTACTTC. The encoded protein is CASSLVGGYEQYF.

The CDR3 bases are TGTGCCATCAGGCGACAGGTTTCCTACAATGAGCAGTTCTTC. This gives the protein CAIRRQVSYNEQFF. The chain has TRBV10-3 and TRBJ2-1, with a possible D match to TRBD1 (6 bases). The germline CDR1 and CDR2 sequences are ENHRY and SYGVKD. The CDR3 is made up of 14 amino acids. Trimming shortened V by 6 bases and J by 1 base, and 10 bases separated the two germline ends.

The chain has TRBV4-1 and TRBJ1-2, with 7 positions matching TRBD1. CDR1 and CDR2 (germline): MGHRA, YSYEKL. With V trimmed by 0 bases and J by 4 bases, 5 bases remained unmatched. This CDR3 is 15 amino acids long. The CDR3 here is CASSQDSGTAYGYTF. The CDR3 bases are TGCGCCAGCAGCCAAGACTCCGGGACAGCCTATGGCTACACCTTC.

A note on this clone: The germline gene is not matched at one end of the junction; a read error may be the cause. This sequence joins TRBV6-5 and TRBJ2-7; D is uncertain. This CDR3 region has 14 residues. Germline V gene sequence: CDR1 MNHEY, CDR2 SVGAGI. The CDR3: CASSYVLTGSEQYF. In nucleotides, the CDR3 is TGTGCCAGCAGTTACGTCCTCACTGGCAGCGAGCAGTACTTT.

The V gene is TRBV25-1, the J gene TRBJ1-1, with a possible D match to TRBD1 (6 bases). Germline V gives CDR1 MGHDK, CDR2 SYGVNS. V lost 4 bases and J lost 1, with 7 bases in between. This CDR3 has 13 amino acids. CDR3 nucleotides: TGTGCCAGCAGTGTACAGGGGAACACTGAAGCTTTCTTT. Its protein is CASSVQGNTEAFF.

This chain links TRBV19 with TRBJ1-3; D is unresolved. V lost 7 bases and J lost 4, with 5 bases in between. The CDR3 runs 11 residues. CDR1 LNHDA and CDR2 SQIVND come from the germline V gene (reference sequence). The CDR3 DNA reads TGTGCCAGTATCCCAGGAAACACCATATATTTT. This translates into CASIPGNTIYF.

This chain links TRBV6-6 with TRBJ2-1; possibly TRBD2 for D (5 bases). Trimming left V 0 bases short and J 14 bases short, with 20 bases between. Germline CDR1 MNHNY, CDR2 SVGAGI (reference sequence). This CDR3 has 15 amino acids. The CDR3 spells CASSYSLAGLDGEFF. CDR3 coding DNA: TGTGCCAGCAGTTACTCTCTAGCCGGTCTAGATGGGGAGTTCTTC.

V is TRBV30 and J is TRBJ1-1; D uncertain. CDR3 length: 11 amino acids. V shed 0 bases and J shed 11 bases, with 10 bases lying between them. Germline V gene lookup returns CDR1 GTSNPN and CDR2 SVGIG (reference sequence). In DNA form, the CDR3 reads TGTGCCTGGAGTGTGGGCGCCACGGCTTTCTTT. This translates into CAWSVGATAFF. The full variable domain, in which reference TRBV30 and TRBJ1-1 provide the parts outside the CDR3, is SQTIHQWPATLVQPVGSPLSLECTVEGTSNPNLYWYRQAAGRGLQLLFYSVGIGQISSEVPQNLSASRPQDRQFILSSKKLLLSDSGFYLCAWSVGATAFFGQGTRLTVV.

CDR3 DNA: TGTGCCAGTAGTATTTCTAGCGGCTTGCCTGGGGCCAACGTCCTGACTTTC. This encodes CASSISSGLPGANVLTF. This chain links TRBV19 with TRBJ2-6; 7 bases are a match to TRBD2. The ends lost 3 bases at V and 2 bases at J; junction bases unmatched: 7. The CDR3 covers 17 residues. CDR1 is LNHDA, CDR2 SQIVND, per germline (reference sequence).

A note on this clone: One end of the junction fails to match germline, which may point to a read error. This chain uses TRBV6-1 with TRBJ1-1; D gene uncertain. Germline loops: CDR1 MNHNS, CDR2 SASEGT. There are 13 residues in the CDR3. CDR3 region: CAGSSVRNTEAFF. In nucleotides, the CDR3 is TGTGCCGGCAGTTCGGTCCGGAACACTGAAGCTTTCTTT.

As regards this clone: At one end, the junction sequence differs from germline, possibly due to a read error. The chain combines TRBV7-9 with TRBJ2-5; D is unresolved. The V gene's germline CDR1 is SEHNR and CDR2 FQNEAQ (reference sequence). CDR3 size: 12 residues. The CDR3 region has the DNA TGTTCCAGCAGCCCGATGGAGGAGACCCAGTACTTC. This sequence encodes CSSSPMEETQYF.

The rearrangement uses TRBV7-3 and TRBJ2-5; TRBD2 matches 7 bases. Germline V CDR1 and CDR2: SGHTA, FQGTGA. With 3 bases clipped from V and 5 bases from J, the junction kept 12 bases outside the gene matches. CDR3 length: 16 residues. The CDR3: CASSLGYAGALETQYF. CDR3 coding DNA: TGTGCCAGCAGCTTGGGTTATGCGGGAGCCCTCGAGACCCAGTACTTC.

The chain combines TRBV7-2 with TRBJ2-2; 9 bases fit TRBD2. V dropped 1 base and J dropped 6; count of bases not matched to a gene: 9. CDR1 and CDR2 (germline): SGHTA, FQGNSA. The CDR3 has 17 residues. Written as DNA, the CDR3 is TGTGCCAGCAGCTTAGTTCCAGCGGGAGGTTCCGCCGGGGAGCTGTTTTTT. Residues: CASSLVPAGGSAGELFF.

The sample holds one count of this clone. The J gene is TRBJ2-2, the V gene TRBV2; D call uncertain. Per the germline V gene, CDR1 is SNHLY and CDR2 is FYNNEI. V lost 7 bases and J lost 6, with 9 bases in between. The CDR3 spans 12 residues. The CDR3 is CASIRVAGELFF. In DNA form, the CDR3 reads TGTGCCAGCATTCGGGTCGCCGGGGAGCTGTTTTTT.

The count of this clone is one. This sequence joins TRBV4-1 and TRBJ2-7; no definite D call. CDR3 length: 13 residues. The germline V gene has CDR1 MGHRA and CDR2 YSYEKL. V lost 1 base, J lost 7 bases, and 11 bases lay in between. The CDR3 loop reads CASSQGMGLEQYF. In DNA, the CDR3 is TGCGCCAGCAGCCAAGGAATGGGCCTAGAGCAGTACTTC.

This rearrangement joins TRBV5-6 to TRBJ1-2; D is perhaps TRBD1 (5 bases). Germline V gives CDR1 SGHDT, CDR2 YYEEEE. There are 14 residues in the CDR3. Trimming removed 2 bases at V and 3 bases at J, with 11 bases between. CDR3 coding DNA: TGTGCCAGCAGCTTATGGGGGGGAGACTATGGCTACACCTTC. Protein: CASSLWGGDYGYTF.

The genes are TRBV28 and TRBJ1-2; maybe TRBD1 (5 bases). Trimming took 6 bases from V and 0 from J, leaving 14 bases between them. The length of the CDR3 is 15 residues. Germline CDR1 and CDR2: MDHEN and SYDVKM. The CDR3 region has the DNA TGTGCCAGCAGAACCGGACACTGGACTAACTATGGCTACACCTTC. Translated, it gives CASRTGHWTNYGYTF.

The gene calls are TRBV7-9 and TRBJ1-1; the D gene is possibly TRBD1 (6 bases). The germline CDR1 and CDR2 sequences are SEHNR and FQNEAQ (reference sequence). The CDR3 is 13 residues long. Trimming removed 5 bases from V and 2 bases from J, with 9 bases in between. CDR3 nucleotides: TGTGCCAGCAGCAGACAGGCTAACACTGAAGCTTTCTTT. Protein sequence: CASSRQANTEAFF.

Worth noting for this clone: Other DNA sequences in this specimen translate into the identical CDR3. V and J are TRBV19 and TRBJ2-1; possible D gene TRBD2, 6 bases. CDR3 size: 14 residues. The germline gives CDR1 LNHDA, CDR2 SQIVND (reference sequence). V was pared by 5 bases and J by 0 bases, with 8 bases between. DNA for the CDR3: TGTGCCAGTAGTTCCGGGAGCTCCTACAATGAGCAGTTCTTC. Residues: CASSSGSSYNEQFF.